This TCR beta chain was captured by sequencing in a study of T cells after yellow fever vaccination. This CDR3 has 16 residues. Trimming shortened V by 0 bases and J by 5 bases, and 14 bases separated the two germline ends. Germline CDR1 and CDR2: MGHRA and YSYEKL. This clonotype occurred a few times. Using its own MiXCR run on the 5' RACE reads, TCRdb lists one record per CDR3 protein. The table lists hundreds of thousands of distinct CDR3 sequences, around a sixth of them singletons, with over 15% in the top ten. Sequenced here: PBMCs, sampled before the yellow fever booster vaccination. The clonotype originates from a man aged 18 to 30 who received the YFV17D yellow fever vaccine. The chain combines TRBV4-1 with TRBJ1-5; D is uncertain. Written as DNA, the CDR3 is TGCGCCAGCAGCCAAGAAAAGGCCCAAGGGTATCAGCCCCAGCATTTT. This translates into CASSQEKAQGYQPQHF.